This T cell receptor (beta chain) was sequenced for a study of blood T cell repertoires in COVID-19. Study as a whole: Donors in the United States, Italy and Spain gave samples during acute or convalescent COVID-19. T cells, B-cell-depleted T cells, or PBMCs provided the cDNA or gDNA that served as material.

This clone was counted a single time. TCRdb keeps only in-frame clones here, not all; method: immunoSEQ multiplex PCR. Altogether 12,000 or so clones are present, around 83% being singletons, with the ten largest covering around 5.6%. Germline loops: CDR1 LNHDA, CDR2 SQIVND (reference sequence). This CDR3 is 12 amino acids long. The V segment lost 2 bases and the J segment 10 bases; nucleotides outside the gene matches: 2. This rearrangement joins TRBV19 to TRBJ2-4, with 7 bases fitting TRBD2. Sequencing was performed on peripheral blood. The receptor was isolated from a human donor in a cohort sampled during active COVID-19. CDR3 region: CASSIRGGIQYF. DNA of the CDR3: TGTGCCAGTAGTATAAGGGGAGGGATTCAGTACTTC.